The 19 T cell receptor beta chains below were found in one sample sequenced in a study of beta chain features in type 1 diabetes. Expressed TCRB transcripts got sequenced, as all isolated RNA was reverse transcribed. TCRdb's copy holds only in-frame clones and misses some; the assay was immunoSEQ multiplex PCR. The sample has 250,000 to 350,000 clones, 8% to 13% seen once. Sequences were obtained from naive CD4+ T cells from blood. All receptors come from a young woman in good health.

The V and J genes are TRBV28 and TRBJ2-7; D is possibly TRBD1 (6 bases). The V gene's germline CDR1 is MDHEN and CDR2 SYDVKM. The CDR3 has 14 amino acids. Trimming left V 2 bases short and J 2 bases short, with 10 bases between. CDR3 sequence (DNA): TGTGCCAGCAGTTTACTGGACAGACCCTACGAGCAGTACTTC. It codes for CASSLLDRPYEQYF.

This clone turned up a few times. The chain joins TRBV14 to TRBJ1-4; the D is unclear. CDR3 length: 15 residues. Germline values: CDR1 SGHDN, CDR2 FVKESK. V was shortened by 0 bases and J by 4 bases, with 9 bases between the two germline ends. The CDR3 DNA is TGTGCCAGCAGCCAAGAGGGCGGACTTAATGAAAAACTGTTTTTT. Translation: CASSQEGGLNEKLFF.

The rearrangement joins TRBV28 to TRBJ2-1, with 10 bases fitting TRBD1. The CDR3 is 14 amino acids. J lost 6 bases, V lost 5 bases, and 4 bases had no gene match. Germline CDR1 is MDHEN and CDR2 is SYDVKM. The CDR3 coding sequence is TGTGCCAGCAGTGTAGGGGACAGGGGCAATGAGCAGTTCTTC. Residues: CASSVGDRGNEQFF. The full variable domain, in which reference TRBV28 and TRBJ2-1 provide the parts outside the CDR3, is DVKVTQSSRYLVKRTGEKVFLECVQDMDHENMFWYRQDPGLGLRLIYFSYDVKMKEKGDIPEGYSVSREKKERFSLILESASTNQTSMYLCASSVGDRGNEQFFGPGTRLTVL.

Note on this clone: Other DNA sequences in the sample encode the same CDR3. The chain couples TRBV7-2 to TRBJ2-5; 10 bases are shared with TRBD1. CDR3 size: 13 residues. V was clipped by 4 bases and J by 5 bases; unmatched bases: 1. Germline values: CDR1 SGHTA, CDR2 FQGNSA. CDR3 sequence: CASSWDRGETQYF. CDR3 nucleotides: TGTGCCAGCAGCTGGGACAGGGGCGAGACCCAGTACTTC.

This clone appeared a few times. This rearrangement joins TRBV19 to TRBJ2-2, with TRBD1 matching over 8 bases. Losses at the gene ends were 6 bases for V and 3 bases for J; bases not matched to a gene: 6. Germline-derived CDR1 and CDR2 are LNHDA and SQIVND (reference sequence). This CDR3 is 15 amino acids long. The CDR3 sequence is CASRVSTGDTGELFF. The CDR3, as DNA: TGTGCCAGTAGGGTATCGACAGGGGACACCGGGGAGCTGTTTTTT.

The V and J genes are TRBV18 and TRBJ1-3; a possible D gene is TRBD1 (6 bases). With 3 bases removed from V and 0 bases from J, the gap between germline ends came to 12 bases. CDR3 size: 16 residues. The V gene's germline CDR1 is KGHSH and CDR2 LQKENI. CDR3 nucleotide sequence: TGTGCCAGCTCACCGTCGCAGGGGAGCTCTGGAAACACCATATATTTT. This sequence encodes CASSPSQGSSGNTIYF.

This clone was seen a few times. The chain combines TRBV28 with TRBJ2-5; D may be TRBD1 (5 bases). Per germline, CDR1 MDHEN and CDR2 SYDVKM. This CDR3 is built from 15 residues. V was cut by 4 bases and J by 1 base, with 13 bases left in between. CDR3 in amino acids: CASSSATAFQETQYF. CDR3 bases: TGTGCCAGCAGTTCCGCGACAGCTTTCCAAGAGACCCAGTACTTC.

J is TRBJ1-1 and V is TRBV10-3; D not certain. V was clipped by 9 bases and J by 7 bases, with 12 bases between them. CDR1 is ENHRY and CDR2 is SYGVKD in the germline V gene. The CDR3 has 11 residues. CDR3 sequence: CAITVPDEAFF. CDR3 DNA: TGTGCCATTACAGTCCCCGATGAAGCTTTCTTT.

This clone has only a few counts. This sample includes further DNA sequences coding for the same CDR3. The chain couples TRBV5-1 to TRBJ2-5, with 7 bases matching TRBD1. This CDR3 is 14 amino acids long. Germline V gives CDR1 SGHRS, CDR2 YFSETQ. After removal of 2 bases from V and 2 bases from J, the junction contained 3 bases not matched to a gene. This CDR3 reads CASSLGGSQETQYF. As DNA, the CDR3 is TGCGCCAGCAGCTTAGGGGGCTCTCAAGAGACCCAGTACTTC.

The chain is built from TRBV9 and TRBJ1-1; D might be TRBD1 (5 bases). Germline CDR1 reads SGDLS; CDR2 reads YYNGEE. V lost 0 bases and J 4 bases, leaving 10 bases between the germline ends. This CDR3 has 14 amino acids. The CDR3: CASSVEVGGTEAFF. The CDR3 DNA reads TGTGCCAGCAGCGTAGAAGTCGGGGGCACTGAAGCTTTCTTT.

There are a few counts of this clone. The chain is built from TRBV9 and TRBJ1-3; D call uncertain. The CDR3 consists of 15 residues. CDR1 is SGDLS and CDR2 is YYNGEE in the germline V gene. V lost 0 bases and J lost 2, with 9 bases in between. Here the CDR3 DNA reads TGTGCCAGCAGCGTAGGCACAGCCACTGGAAACACCATATATTTT. This codes for CASSVGTATGNTIYF.

This sequence joins TRBV5-1 and TRBJ2-7; D is undetermined. This CDR3 is built from 14 residues. Trimming left V 0 bases short and J 7 bases short, with 14 bases between. Germline lookup yields CDR1 SGHRS and CDR2 YFSETQ. This chain's CDR3 is CASSLALPIGEQYF. The CDR3 DNA is TGCGCCAGCAGCTTGGCCCTGCCCATCGGTGAGCAGTACTTC.

This clone was recorded a few times. The chain employs TRBV28 and TRBJ1-2, with D tentatively TRBD1 (5 bases). The germline V and J ends were trimmed by 7 bases and 8 bases, with 20 bases remaining between them. The CDR3 extends over 14 amino acids. Germline V CDR1 and CDR2: MDHEN, SYDVKM. The CDR3 protein is CASTGRGRLGGYTF. CDR3 DNA: TGTGCCAGCACCGGTCGGGGGAGGCTCGGCGGCTACACCTTC.

This rearrangement joins TRBV21-1 to TRBJ2-2; the DNA was not used to check the table's D call, TRBD2. TRBV21-1 is flagged as a pseudogene. CDR3 length: 14 amino acids. CDR3 coding DNA: TGTGCCAGCAGCAAACGGGAGGGTATCGGGGAGCTGTTTTTT. Translation gives CASSKREGIGELFF.

The chain carries TRBV11-2 and TRBJ2-3, with TRBD2 matching over 13 bases. The CDR3 sequence is 17 residues long. Trimming removed 1 base from V and 0 bases from J; junction bases left unmatched: 1. The germline V gene encodes CDR1 SGHAT and CDR2 FQNNGV. CDR3 coding DNA: TGTGCCAGCAGCTTAGGGACTAGCGGGAGAAGCACAGATACGCAGTATTTT. It is translated as CASSLGTSGRSTDTQYF. The whole variable domain, filled in from reference TRBV11-2 and TRBJ2-3, reads EAGVAQSPRYKIIEKRQSVAFWCNPISGHATLYWYQQILGQGPKLLIQFQNNGVVDDSQLPKDRFSAERLKGVDSTLKIQPAKLEDSAVYLCASSLGTSGRSTDTQYFGPGTRLTVL.

This clone was observed a handful of times. CDR3 DNA sequence: TGCGCCAGCAGCCAGAGGCCACAGAACACTGAAGCTTTCTTT. It codes for CASSQRPQNTEAFF. The chain is built from TRBV4-1 and TRBJ1-1; D call uncertain. Trimming pared 3 bases from V and 1 base from J, leaving 9 bases between. The length of the CDR3 is 14 residues. Germline assignment: CDR1 MGHRA and CDR2 YSYEKL.

DNA for the CDR3: TGTGCCACCAGCAGAGATAAGGCGGGCGAGCAGTACTTC. It codes for CATSRDKAGEQYF. The V and J genes are TRBV15 and TRBJ2-7; D is possibly TRBD2 (5 bases). With 0 bases removed from V and 6 bases from J, the gap between germline ends came to 9 bases. This CDR3 region has 13 residues. From germline, CDR1 is LNHNV and CDR2 YYDKDF (reference sequence).

This clone was seen a handful of times. The rearrangement joins TRBV6-5 to TRBJ2-1; D perhaps matches TRBD1 (6 bases). With 6 bases removed from V and 3 bases from J, the gap between germline ends came to 9 bases. Germline CDR1 MNHEY, CDR2 SVGAGI. This CDR3 has 13 amino acids. CDR3 bases: TGTGCCAGCAGCCGGACAGTCTACAATGAGCAGTTCTTC. This encodes CASSRTVYNEQFF.

V is TRBV5-1 and J is TRBJ1-1; D not resolved. The CDR3 is 13 residues long. Germline CDR1 and CDR2: SGHRS and YFSETQ. V dropped 8 bases and J dropped 3 bases, with 14 bases sitting between them. CDR3 nucleotide sequence: TGCGCCAGTCAGCTGGGAGTCGACACTGAAGCTTTCTTT. Translated, it gives CASQLGVDTEAFF.